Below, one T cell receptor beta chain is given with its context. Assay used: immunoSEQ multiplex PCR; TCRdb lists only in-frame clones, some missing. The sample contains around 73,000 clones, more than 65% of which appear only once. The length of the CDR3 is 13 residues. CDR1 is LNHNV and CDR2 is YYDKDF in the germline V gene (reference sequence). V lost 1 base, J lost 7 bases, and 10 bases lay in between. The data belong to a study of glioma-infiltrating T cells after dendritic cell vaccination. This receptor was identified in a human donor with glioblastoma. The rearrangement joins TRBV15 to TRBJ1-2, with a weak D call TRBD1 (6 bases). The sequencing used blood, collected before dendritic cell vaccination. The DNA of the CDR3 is TGTGCCACCAGCAGAGCCGACAGGTCTGGCTACACCTTC. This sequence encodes CATSRADRSGYTF.